Sequencing of this TCR beta chain was carried out in a study of response to subunit inactivated influenza vaccine. MiXCR was run by TCRdb on the RT-PCR reads, yielding one entry per CDR3 protein. The table has fewer than 750,000 distinct CDR3 sequences, less than 15% seen once. General study findings and limits: Authors suggested that a seasonal influenza vaccination recruits few new T cells each time.

As for this clonotype: Its target is unknown.

The CDR3 contains 15 residues. Germline CDR1 SGHRS, CDR2 YFSETQ. The junction had 11 bases not matched to a gene; V was cut back by 2 bases and J by 12 bases. This receptor was identified in a man aged 50 or older who received an inactivated influenza vaccine. The chain joins TRBV5-1 to TRBJ2-7; 13 bases line up with TRBD2. The source material was PBMCs from blood, sampled approximately 13 days after vaccination. DNA for the CDR3: TGCGCCAGCAGCTTATCCGGGACTAGCGGGGTGGTACCGTACTTC. This encodes CASSLSGTSGVVPYF.